Below are 8 T cell receptor beta chains sequenced from a single sample in a study of cytotoxic CD8 clonotypes in ibrutinib-treated CLL. Clones were read by immunoSEQ multiplex PCR, and TCRdb kept only the in-frame ones, dropping some. The sample holds under 200,000 clones, 84% seen once. The starting material was PBMCs, obtained after 24 months of ibrutinib treatment. The receptors stem from a human donor with chronic lymphocytic leukemia.

V gene TRBV5-1 combines with J gene TRBJ2-1; a weak D match, TRBD1 (6 bases). This CDR3 region has 16 residues. In germline, CDR1 is SGHRS, CDR2 YFSETQ. V was cut by 4 bases and J by 6 bases, with 20 bases left in between. The CDR3 loop is CASSLKQGATSNEQFF. The CDR3 DNA sequence: TGCGCCAGCAGCCTCAAACAGGGTGCGACGAGCAATGAGCAGTTCTTC.

The chain links TRBV28 to TRBJ1-2; no reliable D call. The germline V gene encodes CDR1 MDHEN and CDR2 SYDVKM. V shed 2 bases and J shed 1 base, with 11 bases lying between them. The CDR3 loop spans 15 amino acids. The CDR3 sequence: CASSLIGGLNYGYTF. CDR3 bases: TGTGCCAGCAGTTTAATTGGTGGCCTTAACTATGGCTACACCTTC.

This clone was counted ten times or more. The gene calls are TRBV6-5 and TRBJ1-5, with 10 bases lining up with TRBD1. Germline-derived CDR1 and CDR2 are MNHEY and SVGAGI. The ends lost 0 bases at V and 6 bases at J; junction bases unmatched: 2. The length of the CDR3 is 15 residues. The CDR3 coding sequence is TGTGCCAGCAGTTACTCGAGGACAGGGGGTCAGCCCCAGCATTTT. It codes for CASSYSRTGGQPQHF.

V usage is TRBV5-1 and J usage is TRBJ2-2; TRBD1 aligns across 8 bases. Germline values: CDR1 SGHRS, CDR2 YFSETQ. Trimming at V came to 4 bases and at J to 6 bases, leaving 5 bases not matched to a gene. This CDR3 is built from 14 residues. The CDR3 here is CASSARTGPGELFF. The CDR3 coding sequence is TGCGCCAGCAGCGCCCGGACAGGGCCCGGGGAGCTGTTTTTT.

This chain uses TRBV5-1 with TRBJ1-4; maybe TRBD1 (5 bases). The CDR3 totals 16 residues. Deletions cut 4 bases from V and 3 bases from J, with 16 bases between. CDR1 is SGHRS and CDR2 is YFSETQ in the germline V gene. CDR3 in amino acids: CASSPGVVNSNEKLFF. In DNA form, the CDR3 reads TGCGCCAGCAGCCCGGGGGTAGTAAACTCTAATGAAAAACTGTTTTTT.

This chain connects TRBV11-2 to TRBJ1-4; D may be TRBD1 (5 bases). The V and J ends lost 5 bases and 1 base respectively, with 14 bases between them. CDR1 SGHAT and CDR2 FQNNGV come from the germline V gene. The CDR3 extends over 16 amino acids. Here the CDR3 reads CASSPYLGGTNEKLFF. In nucleotides, the CDR3 is TGTGCCAGCAGCCCCTATTTGGGGGGAACTAATGAAAAACTGTTTTTT. Drawing the rest from reference TRBV11-2 and TRBJ1-4, the complete variable domain is EAGVAQSPRYKIIEKRQSVAFWCNPISGHATLYWYQQILGQGPKLLIQFQNNGVVDDSQLPKDRFSAERLKGVDSTLKIQPAKLEDSAVYLCASSPYLGGTNEKLFFGSGTQLSVL.

V usage is TRBV30 and J usage is TRBJ1-2; the D gene is possibly TRBD1 (5 bases). The CDR3 runs 13 residues. V was shortened by 2 bases and J by 4 bases, with 11 bases between the two germline ends. Germline V lookup: CDR1 GTSNPN, CDR2 SVGIG (reference sequence). This chain's CDR3 is CAWSLERGYGYTF. CDR3 DNA: TGTGCCTGGAGTCTAGAGAGGGGCTATGGCTACACCTTC.

This CDR3 reads CASSGQGKRPAVNEKLFF. The CDR3, as DNA: TGTGCCAGCAGTGGACAGGGAAAACGCCCCGCTGTTAATGAAAAACTGTTTTTT. This chain connects TRBV7-9 to TRBJ1-4; 8 bases map to TRBD1. The CDR3 length is 18 residues. From germline, CDR1 is SEHNR and CDR2 FQNEAQ (reference sequence). J was trimmed by 4 bases and V by 6 bases; bases with no gene match: 16.